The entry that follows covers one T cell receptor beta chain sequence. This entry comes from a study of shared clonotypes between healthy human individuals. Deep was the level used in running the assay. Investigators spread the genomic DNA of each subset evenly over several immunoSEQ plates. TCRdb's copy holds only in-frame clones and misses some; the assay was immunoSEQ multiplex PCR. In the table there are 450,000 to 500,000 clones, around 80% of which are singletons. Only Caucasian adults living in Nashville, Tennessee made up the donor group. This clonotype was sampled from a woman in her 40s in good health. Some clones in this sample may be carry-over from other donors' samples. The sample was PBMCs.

The CDR3 nucleotides are TGCGCCAGCAGCCACCGCCTATTGGGAGGATCCTACAATGAGCAGTTCTTC. It specifies CASSHRLLGGSYNEQFF. The V and J genes are TRBV4-1 and TRBJ2-1, with a possible D match to TRBD2 (6 bases). Germline CDR1 is MGHRA and CDR2 is YSYEKL. This CDR3 is built from 17 residues. V gave up 3 bases and J gave up 1 base, with 16 bases separating them.